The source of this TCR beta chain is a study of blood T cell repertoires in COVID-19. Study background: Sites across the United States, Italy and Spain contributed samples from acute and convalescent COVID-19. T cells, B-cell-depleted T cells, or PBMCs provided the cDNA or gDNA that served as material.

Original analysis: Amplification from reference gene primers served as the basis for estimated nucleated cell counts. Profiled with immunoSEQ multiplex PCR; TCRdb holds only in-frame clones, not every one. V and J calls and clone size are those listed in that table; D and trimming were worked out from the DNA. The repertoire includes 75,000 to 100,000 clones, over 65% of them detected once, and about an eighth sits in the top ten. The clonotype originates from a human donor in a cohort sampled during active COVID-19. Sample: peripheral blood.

For the CDR3, the DNA is TGTGCCAGTAGGTCCCGAGCGATGGTTGGAAACACCATATATTTT. It yields the protein CASRSRAMVGNTIYF. V gene TRBV19 combines with J gene TRBJ1-3, with D uncertain. The V end lost 6 bases, the J end lost 3 bases, and 15 bases lay between the germline ends. Germline loops: CDR1 LNHDA, CDR2 SQIVND (reference sequence). This CDR3 has 15 residues.